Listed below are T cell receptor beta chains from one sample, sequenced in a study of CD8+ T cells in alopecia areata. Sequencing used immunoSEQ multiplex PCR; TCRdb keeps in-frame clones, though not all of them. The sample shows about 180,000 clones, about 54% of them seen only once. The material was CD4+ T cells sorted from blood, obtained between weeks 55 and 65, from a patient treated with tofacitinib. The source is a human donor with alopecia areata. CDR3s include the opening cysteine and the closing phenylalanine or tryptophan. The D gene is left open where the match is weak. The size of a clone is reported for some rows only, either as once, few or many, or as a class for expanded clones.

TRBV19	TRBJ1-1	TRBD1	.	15	TGTGCCACCAAGAGGACAGGGGTTTTGAACACTGAAGCTTTCTTT	CATKRTGVLNTEAFF
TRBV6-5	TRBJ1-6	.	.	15	TGTGCCAGCAGTCCCGGACAGCGACTTAATTCACCCCTCCACTTT	CASSPGQRLNSPLHF
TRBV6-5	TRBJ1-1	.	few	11	TGTGCCAGCAATGGGCACACTGAAGCTTTCTTT	CASNGHTEAFF
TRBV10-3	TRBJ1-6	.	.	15	TGTGCCATCAGTGATGCTGCCCAGGGAAGTTCACCCCTCCACTTT	CAISDAAQGSSPLHF
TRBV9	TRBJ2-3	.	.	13	TGTGCCAGCAGCGTATCACGCACAGATACGCAGTATTTT	CASSVSRTDTQYF
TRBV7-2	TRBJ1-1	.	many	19	TGTGCCAGCAGCTTAGGTTTCGGGTATGGCGGACAGAAGAACACTGAAGCTTTCTTT	CASSLGFGYGGQKNTEAFF
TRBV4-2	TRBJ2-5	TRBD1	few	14	TGTGCCAGCAGCCAAGACAGGGGGCGAGAGACCCAGTACTTC	CASSQDRGRETQYF
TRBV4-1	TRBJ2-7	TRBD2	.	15	TGCGCCAGCAGCCACCCCGGGCGGGGGGCCTACGAGCAGTACTTC	CASSHPGRGAYEQYF
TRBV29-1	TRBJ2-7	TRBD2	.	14	TGCAGCGTTGAAAAGGGCCCGGGGGGCTACGAGCAGTACTTC	CSVEKGPGGYEQYF
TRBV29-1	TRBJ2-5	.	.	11	TGCAGCGTTAGGACTTACGAGACCCAGTACTTC	CSVRTYETQYF
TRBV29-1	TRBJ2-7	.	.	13	TGCAGCGTTAGAGGGTTGCTTACCTACGAGCAGTACTTC	CSVRGLLTYEQYF
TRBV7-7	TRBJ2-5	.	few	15	TGTGCTAGCAGCTTAGGGAGACAGTACCAAGAGACCCAGTACTTC	CASSLGRQYQETQYF
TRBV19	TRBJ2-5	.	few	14	TGTGCCAGTAGTCCCGGGGACATTGAGGAGACCCAGTACTTC	CASSPGDIEETQYF
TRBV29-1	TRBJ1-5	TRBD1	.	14	TGCAGCGTTGGGGGACAGGGGTTTTCTCAGCCCCAGCATTTT	CSVGGQGFSQPQHF
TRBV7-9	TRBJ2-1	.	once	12	TGTGCCAGCAGCAAACTCCGGGATGAGCAGTTCTTC	CASSKLRDEQFF
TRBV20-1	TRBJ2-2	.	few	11	TGCAGTGCCGCCAGGGTCGGGGAGCTGTTTTTT	CSAARVGELFF
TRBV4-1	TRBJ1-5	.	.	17	TGCGCCAGCAGCCAAGGTTGGGTTGGGCTCGGCAATCAGCCCCAGCATTTT	CASSQGWVGLGNQPQHF
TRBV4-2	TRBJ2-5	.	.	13	TGTGCCAGCAGCCCGCAGGGAGGAGAGACCCAGTACTTC	CASSPQGGETQYF
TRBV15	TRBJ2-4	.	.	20	TGTGCCACCAGCAGAGATATCGCCGTTTGGGGGGATAAAGCCAAAAACATTCAGTACTTC	CATSRDIAVWGDKAKNIQYF
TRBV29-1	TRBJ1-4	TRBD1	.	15	TGCAGCGTTGTGGGACAGGGGGCGAGTAGTGAAAAACTGTTTTTT	CSVVGQGASSEKLFF
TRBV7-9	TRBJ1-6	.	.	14	TGTGCCAGCAGCTTCCAGGGGCTGAATTCACCCCTCCACTTT	CASSFQGLNSPLHF
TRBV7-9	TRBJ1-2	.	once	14	TGTGCCAGCAGCTTACCCCCCGAGGACTATGGCTACACCTTC	CASSLPPEDYGYTF
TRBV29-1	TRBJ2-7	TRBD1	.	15	TGCAGCGTAACCCGTGGGACAGCCTATTCCTACGAGCAGTACTTC	CSVTRGTAYSYEQYF
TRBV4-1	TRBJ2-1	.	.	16	TGCGCCAGCAGCCCCCAATCGGGGGGCCATAACAATGAGCAGTTCTTC	CASSPQSGGHNNEQFF
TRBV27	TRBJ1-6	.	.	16	TGTGCCAGCAGTCCCGCCTTGGCTGGAACCAATTCACCCCTCCACTTT	CASSPALAGTNSPLHF
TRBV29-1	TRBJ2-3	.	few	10	TGCAGCGTAGGAACAGATACGCAGTATTTT	CSVGTDTQYF
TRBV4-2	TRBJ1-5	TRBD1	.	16	TGTGCCAGCAGCCAATCCGGGACAGGGCGCAATCAGCCCCAGCATTTT	CASSQSGTGRNQPQHF
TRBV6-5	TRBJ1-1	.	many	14	TGTGCCAGCAGCCGAGGGTTGGCGAACACTGAAGCTTTCTTT	CASSRGLANTEAFF
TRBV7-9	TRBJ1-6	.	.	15	TGTGCCAGCAGCTCCTCTTTGGTGTCTAATTCACCCCTCCACTTT	CASSSSLVSNSPLHF
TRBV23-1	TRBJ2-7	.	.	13	TGCGCCAGCACGGGGGATTTCTCCTACGAGCAGTACTTC	CASTGDFSYEQYF
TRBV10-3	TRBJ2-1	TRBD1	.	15	TGTGCCATCAGGAAGACAGGGGCCCTTAGCAATGAGCAGTTCTTC	CAIRKTGALSNEQFF
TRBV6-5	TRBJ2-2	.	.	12	TGTGCCATCAGTGAGGCCTTCGGGGAGCTGTTTTTT	CAISEAFGELFF
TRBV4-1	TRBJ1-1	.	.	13	TGCGCCAGCAGCCAAGCGAGGAACACTGAAGCTTTCTTT	CASSQARNTEAFF
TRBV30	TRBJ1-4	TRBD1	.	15	TGTGCCTGGAATACGGACAGGGCCTATAATGAAAAACTGTTTTTT	CAWNTDRAYNEKLFF
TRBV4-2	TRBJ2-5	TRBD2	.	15	TGTGCCAGCAGCCAAGTTGCGGGGGGGCTCGAGACCCAGTACTTC	CASSQVAGGLETQYF
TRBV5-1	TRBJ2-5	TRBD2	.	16	TGCGCCAGCAGCCAAGGGACTAGCGGGGTCCAAGAGACCCAGTACTTC	CASSQGTSGVQETQYF
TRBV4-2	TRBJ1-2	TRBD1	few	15	TGTGCCAGCAGCCAGATACAGGGGGCTAACTATGGCTACACCTTC	CASSQIQGANYGYTF
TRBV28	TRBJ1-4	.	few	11	TGTGCCAGCAGTTTTGAGGGCCGGCTGTTTTTT	CASSFEGRLFF
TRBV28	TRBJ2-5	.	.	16	TGTGCCTCAAAGAGAGCCGGCAGCCAGTACCAAGAGACCCAGTACTTC	CASKRAGSQYQETQYF
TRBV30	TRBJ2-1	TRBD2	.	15	TGTGCCTGGAGCTCCGGGACTAGCTCCCTCAATGAGCAGTTCTTC	CAWSSGTSSLNEQFF
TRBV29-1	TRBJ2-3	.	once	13	TGCAGCCTAGACAGCGCTAGCACAGATACGCAGTATTTT	CSLDSASTDTQYF
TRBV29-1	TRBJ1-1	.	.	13	TGCAGCGTTGACTCCAGGGGAGATACTGAAGCTTTCTTT	CSVDSRGDTEAFF
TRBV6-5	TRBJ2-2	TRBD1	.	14	TGTGCCAGCAACCGGGACAGGGCTCCCGGGGAGCTGTTTTTT	CASNRDRAPGELFF
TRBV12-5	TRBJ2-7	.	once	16	TGTGCTAGTGGTTTGGTAACAACAGGGTTTATCGACGAGCAGTACTTC	CASGLVTTGFIDEQYF
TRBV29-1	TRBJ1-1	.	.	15	TGCAGCGTTGTCTGGTCGGGACACTCGAACACTGAAGCTTTCTTT	CSVVWSGHSNTEAFF
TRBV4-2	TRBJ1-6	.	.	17	TGTGCCAGCAGCCAACCCGAAACGAGCTCCTATAATTCACCCCTCCACTTT	CASSQPETSSYNSPLHF
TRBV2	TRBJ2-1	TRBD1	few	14	TGTGCCAGTCAGACAGGGGGCGCCCACAATGAGCAGTTCTTC	CASQTGGAHNEQFF
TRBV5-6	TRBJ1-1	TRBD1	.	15	TGTGCCAGCAGTAAACAGGGGACCTCCTGGGCTGAAGCTTTCTTT	CASSKQGTSWAEAFF